This T cell receptor beta chain appears in the sequencing data of a study of T cell responses to AZD1222 COVID-19 vaccine. Of note for this clone: Its specificity is unknown.

Study-wide points: Following two doses of AZD1222, Spike-specific TCR breadth and depth rose. Vaccine-associated CD4 TCRs spanned spike, dominant at 160-218 and 743-854. Clonal diversity was possibly underestimated, and the donors were mostly white British, with more females. Of the AZD1222 recipients, only five to seven were seropositive at baseline.

Germline loops: CDR1 SEHNR, CDR2 FQNEAQ (reference sequence). CDR3 size: 13 residues. V lost 2 bases and J lost 5, with 9 bases in between. Method: immunoSEQ multiplex PCR; TCRdb's copy keeps in-frame clones and lacks some. The sample lists about 73,000 clones; roughly nine tenths were seen once. Here the sequenced sample was peripheral blood, taken 28 days after the second AZD1222 dose. V is TRBV7-9 and J is TRBJ2-5; D is unresolved. The sequence was collected from an adult who received the AZD1222 COVID-19 vaccine. DNA of the CDR3: TGTGCCAGCAGCTTAATGGGGTACGAGACCCAGTACTTC. The encoded protein is CASSLMGYETQYF.